One sample yielded the 21 T cell receptor beta chains listed below, sequenced in a study of T cell clonotyping in hematopoietic cell transplantation. Method: immunoSEQ multiplex PCR; TCRdb's copy keeps in-frame clones and lacks some. Among some 49,000 clones listed, around 86% were seen once. The time point: recipient sample about 28 days before transplant, after cytoreduction. Sequenced here: peripheral blood mononuclear cells, sampled before stem cell transplant. Every receptor here comes from a man in his fifties or sixties with biphenotypic leukemia. Some clones in this sample may be carry-over from other donors' samples.

The chain uses TRBV5-1 and TRBJ1-2; 8 bases match TRBD1. The V segment lost 3 bases and the J segment 6 bases; nucleotides outside the gene matches: 13. From germline, CDR1 is SGHRS and CDR2 YFSETQ. The CDR3 runs 16 residues. CDR3 nucleotide sequence: TGCGCCAGCAGCTCGCCTCGACAGGGGAAGAGGGATGGCTACACCTTC. Translating it yields CASSSPRQGKRDGYTF. Looking up the rest from reference TRBV5-1 and TRBJ1-2 gives the full variable domain: KAGVTQTPRYLIKTRGQQVTLSCSPISGHRSVSWYQQTPGQGLQFLFEYFSETQRNKGNFPGRFSGRQFSNSRSEMNVSTLELGDSALYLCASSSPRQGKRDGYTFGSGTRLTVV.

V usage is TRBV28 and J usage is TRBJ1-1; D uncertain. This CDR3 spans 12 amino acids. Germline CDR1 MDHEN, CDR2 SYDVKM. V lost 4 bases, J lost 3 bases, and 6 bases lay in between. This CDR3 reads CASSSTDTEAFF. The CDR3 DNA is TGTGCCAGCAGTTCGACGGACACTGAAGCTTTCTTT.

This chain joins TRBV6-6 and TRBJ1-2; possibly TRBD1 for D (5 bases). CDR3 length equals 15 residues. V lost 0 bases to trimming and J lost 4 bases, with 12 bases between them. CDR1 and CDR2 from the germline V gene are MNHNY and SVGAGI (reference sequence). The CDR3 DNA sequence: TGTGCCAGCAGTTACTCGAAGACAGAGCCCTATGGCTACACCTTC. This translates into CASSYSKTEPYGYTF.

This clone was detected a few times. The chain links TRBV6-1 to TRBJ1-2, with D possibly being TRBD1 (6 bases). This CDR3 has 14 amino acids. The V and J ends lost 5 bases and 2 bases respectively, with 12 bases between them. In germline, CDR1 is MNHNS, CDR2 SASEGT. CDR3 amino acids: CASSYTQGNYGYTF. CDR3 DNA: TGTGCCAGCAGTTATACCCAGGGGAACTATGGCTACACCTTC.

V gene TRBV29-1 combines with J gene TRBJ2-7; a weak D match, TRBD2 (5 bases). There are 11 residues in the CDR3. The V gene's germline CDR1 is SQVTM and CDR2 ANQGSEA. V dropped 0 bases and J dropped 7 bases, with 7 bases sitting between them. The CDR3 coding sequence is TGCAGCGTTGAAGAGGGAGAAGAGCAGTACTTC. Residues: CSVEEGEEQYF.

The chain recombines TRBV27 with TRBJ2-1, with TRBD2 as a possible D gene (6 bases). The V end lost 3 bases, the J end lost 4 bases, and 10 bases lay between the germline ends. Germline V gives CDR1 MNHEY, CDR2 SMNVEV (reference sequence). CDR3 length equals 14 residues. Here the CDR3 reads CASSFVADYNEQFF. CDR3 nucleotide sequence: TGTGCCAGCAGTTTTGTAGCGGATTACAATGAGCAGTTCTTC.

The chain has TRBV4-1 and TRBJ1-1; D remains unclear. This CDR3 is built from 13 residues. Between the trimmed V and J ends, which lost 4 bases and 1 base, there was a span of 7 bases. Germline CDR1 MGHRA, CDR2 YSYEKL. The CDR3 sequence is CASSPTPNTEAFF. The CDR3, as DNA: TGCGCCAGCAGCCCGACACCGAACACTGAAGCTTTCTTT.

The rearrangement joins TRBV7-2 to TRBJ2-1; tentatively, D is TRBD2 (5 bases). This CDR3 region has 15 residues. The germline CDR1 and CDR2 sequences are SGHTA and FQGNSA. V was pared by 5 bases and J by 5 bases, with 16 bases between. CDR3 in amino acids: CASSEGRSRDNEQFF. The CDR3 bases are TGTGCCAGCAGCGAGGGCCGGAGTCGCGACAATGAGCAGTTCTTC. Filled out from reference TRBV7-2 and TRBJ2-1, the complete variable domain reads GAGVSQSPSNKVTEKGKDVELRCDPISGHTALYWYRQSLGQGLEFLIYFQGNSAPDKSGLPSDRFSAERTGGSVSTLTIQRTQQEDSAVYLCASSEGRSRDNEQFFGPGTRLTVL.

This clone was counted between two and nine times. This sequence joins TRBV18 and TRBJ2-7; TRBD1 matches 8 bases. Germline V gene sequence: CDR1 KGHSH, CDR2 LQKENI. V dropped 5 bases and J dropped 2; count of bases not matched to a gene: 8. There are 15 residues in the CDR3. The DNA of the CDR3 is TGTGCCAGCTCATTTGGACAGGGCGGTCCCTACGAGCAGTACTTC. The encoded protein is CASSFGQGGPYEQYF.

A single count supports this clone. The chain uses TRBV2 and TRBJ2-1; D might be TRBD1 (5 bases). The length of the CDR3 is 12 residues. V was pared by 6 bases and J by 4 bases, with 7 bases between. Germline V gives CDR1 SNHLY, CDR2 FYNNEI. CDR3 DNA: TGTGCCAGCAGCCAGGGTTACAATGAGCAGTTCTTC. It translates to CASSQGYNEQFF. The full variable domain, its missing parts supplied by reference TRBV2 and TRBJ2-1, is EPEVTQTPSHQVTQMGQEVILRCVPISNHLYFYWYRQILGQKVEFLVSFYNNEISEKSEIFDDQFSVERPDGSNFTLKIRSTKLEDSAMYFCASSQGYNEQFFGPGTRLTVL.

The gene calls are TRBV6-5 and TRBJ1-1; 7 bases align to TRBD1. V was clipped by 6 bases and J by 4 bases; unmatched bases: 5. The CDR3 length is 13 residues. Looked up from germline, CDR1 is MNHEY and CDR2 is SVGAGI. CDR3 amino acids: CASRNQGVTEAFF. DNA of the CDR3: TGTGCCAGCAGAAATCAGGGGGTCACTGAAGCTTTCTTT.

This chain links TRBV11-2 with TRBJ2-5; D gene uncertain. Germline values: CDR1 SGHAT, CDR2 FQNNGV. V lost 0 bases and J lost 2, with 4 bases in between. This CDR3 region has 13 residues. The chain's CDR3 is CASSLDSQETQYF. The CDR3 bases are TGTGCCAGCAGCTTAGACTCACAAGAGACCCAGTACTTC.

This chain links TRBV5-6 with TRBJ2-1; D ambiguous. V was shortened by 4 bases and J by 6 bases, with 17 bases between the two germline ends. Germline assignment: CDR1 SGHDT and CDR2 YYEEEE. This CDR3 is built from 15 residues. CDR3 coding DNA: TGTGCCAGCAGCCCCTCGGTGGGCCTGGGCAATGAGCAGTTCTTC. Amino acids: CASSPSVGLGNEQFF.

V usage is TRBV20-1 and J usage is TRBJ2-4; D might be TRBD1 or TRBD2, each matching 5 bases. CDR1 and CDR2 (germline): DFQATT, SNEGSKA (reference sequence). Trimming shortened V by 6 bases and J by 8 bases, and 11 bases separated the two germline ends. This CDR3 has 11 residues. The CDR3 nucleotides read TGCAGTGCGGGGGTCGGAGACATTCAGTACTTC. Translating it yields CSAGVGDIQYF.

This clone has more than one count but fewer than ten. The rearrangement uses TRBV30 and TRBJ1-1; D may be TRBD1 (5 bases). The V and J ends lost 0 bases and 6 bases respectively, with 11 bases between them. Germline V gene lookup returns CDR1 GTSNPN and CDR2 SVGIG (reference sequence). This CDR3 comprises 13 residues. The CDR3 loop is CAWSVGRGSEAFF. As DNA, the CDR3 is TGTGCCTGGAGTGTCGGGAGGGGCTCTGAAGCTTTCTTT.

This chain connects TRBV28 to TRBJ2-7; 7 bases map to TRBD2. Germline assignment: CDR1 MDHEN and CDR2 SYDVKM. The CDR3 length is 12 residues. Trimming removed 4 bases from V and 7 bases from J; junction bases left unmatched: 4. The CDR3 sequence: CASSWREREQYF. CDR3 in DNA: TGTGCCAGCAGTTGGCGGGAGAGGGAGCAGTACTTC.

The V call is TRBV9, the J call TRBJ2-1, with TRBD2 as a possible D gene (6 bases). Between the trimmed V and J ends, which lost 0 bases and 5 bases, there was a span of 9 bases. This CDR3 comprises 14 residues. The V gene's germline CDR1 is SGDLS and CDR2 YYNGEE. This chain's CDR3 is CASSVAPGDNEQFF. The CDR3 nucleotides read TGTGCCAGCAGCGTAGCTCCGGGGGACAATGAGCAGTTCTTC.

This clone was counted only a few times. The chain carries TRBV30 and TRBJ1-4; a weak D match, TRBD1 (5 bases). With 4 bases removed from V and 5 bases from J, the gap between germline ends came to 11 bases. The germline V gene has CDR1 GTSNPN and CDR2 SVGIG (reference sequence). This CDR3 has 13 amino acids. Here the CDR3 reads CAWTPGGNEKLFF. DNA of the CDR3: TGTGCCTGGACCCCGGGGGGGAATGAAAAACTGTTTTTT. Combining the CDR3 with reference TRBV30 and TRBJ1-4 gives the whole variable domain SQTIHQWPATLVQPVGSPLSLECTVEGTSNPNLYWYRQAAGRGLQLLFYSVGIGQISSEVPQNLSASRPQDRQFILSSKKLLLSDSGFYLCAWTPGGNEKLFFGSGTQLSVL.

The chain is built from TRBV6-6 and TRBJ1-1; TRBD1 agrees at 7 bases. The germline gives CDR1 MNHNY, CDR2 SVGAGI (reference sequence). The CDR3 consists of 13 residues. The V segment lost 10 bases and the J segment 6 bases; nucleotides outside the gene matches: 11. Here the CDR3 reads CATGRDSTPEAFF. The CDR3 region has the DNA TGTGCCACCGGTAGGGACAGTACCCCTGAAGCTTTCTTT.

CDR3 sequence (DNA): TGCGCCAGCAGCCAAGATCGGTCTGGGGTAAAACTGTTTTTT. This gives the protein CASSQDRSGVKLFF. The chain combines TRBV4-1 with TRBJ1-4; D ambiguous. This CDR3 is 14 amino acids long. V was shortened by 0 bases and J by 10 bases, with 12 bases between the two germline ends. CDR1 and CDR2 from the germline V gene are MGHRA and YSYEKL.

This chain uses TRBV29-1 with TRBJ2-7, with D possibly matching TRBD2 (6 bases). V was cut by 6 bases and J by 9 bases, with 24 bases left in between. This CDR3 region has 14 residues. CDR1 SQVTM and CDR2 ANQGSEA come from the germline V gene. The CDR3 here is CSVIPGLSVSVQYF. As DNA, the CDR3 is TGCAGCGTCATACCGGGACTTAGCGTTAGCGTGCAGTACTTC.